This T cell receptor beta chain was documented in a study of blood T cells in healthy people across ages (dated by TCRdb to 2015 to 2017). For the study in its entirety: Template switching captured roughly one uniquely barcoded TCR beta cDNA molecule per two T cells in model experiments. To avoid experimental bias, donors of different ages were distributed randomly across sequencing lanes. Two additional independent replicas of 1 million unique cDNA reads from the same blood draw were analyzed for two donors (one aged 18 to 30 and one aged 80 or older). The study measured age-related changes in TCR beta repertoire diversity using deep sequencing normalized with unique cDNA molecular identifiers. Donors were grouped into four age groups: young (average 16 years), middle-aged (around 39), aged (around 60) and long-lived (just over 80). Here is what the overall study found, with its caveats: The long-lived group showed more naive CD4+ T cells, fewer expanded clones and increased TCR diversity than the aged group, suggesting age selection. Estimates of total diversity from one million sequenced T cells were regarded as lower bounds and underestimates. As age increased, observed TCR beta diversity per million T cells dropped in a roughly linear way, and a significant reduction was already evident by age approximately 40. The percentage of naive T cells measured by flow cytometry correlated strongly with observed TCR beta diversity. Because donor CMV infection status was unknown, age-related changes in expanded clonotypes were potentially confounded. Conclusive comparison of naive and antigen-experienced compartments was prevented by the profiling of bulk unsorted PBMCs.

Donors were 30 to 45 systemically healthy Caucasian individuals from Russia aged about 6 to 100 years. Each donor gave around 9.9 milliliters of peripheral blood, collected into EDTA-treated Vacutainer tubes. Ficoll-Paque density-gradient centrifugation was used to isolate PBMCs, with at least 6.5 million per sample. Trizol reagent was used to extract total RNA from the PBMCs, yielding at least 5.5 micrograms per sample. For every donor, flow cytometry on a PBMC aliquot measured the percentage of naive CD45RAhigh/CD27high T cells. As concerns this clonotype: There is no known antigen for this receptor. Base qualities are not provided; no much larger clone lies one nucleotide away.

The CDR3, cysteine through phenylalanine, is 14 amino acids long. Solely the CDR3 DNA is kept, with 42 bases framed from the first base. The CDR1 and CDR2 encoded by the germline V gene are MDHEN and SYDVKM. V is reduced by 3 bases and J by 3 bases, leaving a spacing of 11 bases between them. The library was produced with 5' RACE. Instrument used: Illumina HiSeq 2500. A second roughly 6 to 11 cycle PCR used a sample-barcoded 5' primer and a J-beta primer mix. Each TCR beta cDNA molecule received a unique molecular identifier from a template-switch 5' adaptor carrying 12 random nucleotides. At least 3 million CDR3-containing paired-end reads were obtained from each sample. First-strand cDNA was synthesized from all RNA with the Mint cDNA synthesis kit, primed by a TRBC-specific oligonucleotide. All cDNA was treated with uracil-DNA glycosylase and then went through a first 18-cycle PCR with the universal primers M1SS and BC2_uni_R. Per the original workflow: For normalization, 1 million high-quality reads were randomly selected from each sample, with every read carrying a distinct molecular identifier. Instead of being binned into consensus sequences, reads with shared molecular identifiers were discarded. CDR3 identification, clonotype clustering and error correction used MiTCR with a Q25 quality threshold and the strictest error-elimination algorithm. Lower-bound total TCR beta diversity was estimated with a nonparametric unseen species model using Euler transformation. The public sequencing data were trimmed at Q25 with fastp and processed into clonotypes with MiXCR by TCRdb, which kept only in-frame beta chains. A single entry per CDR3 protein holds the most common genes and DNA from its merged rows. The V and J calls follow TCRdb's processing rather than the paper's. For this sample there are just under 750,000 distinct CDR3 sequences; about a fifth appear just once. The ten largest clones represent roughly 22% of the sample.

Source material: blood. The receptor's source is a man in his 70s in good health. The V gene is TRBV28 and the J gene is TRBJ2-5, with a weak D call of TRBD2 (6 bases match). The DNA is TGTGCCAGCAGTTTGAATCCGGGAGAAGAGACCCAGTACTTC. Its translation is CASSLNPGEETQYF.